What follows are 19 T cell receptor beta chains derived from one specimen sequenced in a study of T cells in Graves' hyperthyroidism and ophthalmopathy. RNA transcripts were the template for amplifying TCR beta CDR3 regions. The primer set for the first-round RT-PCR of the TCR CDR3 was HTBI. TCRdb processed the multiplex PCR reads anew with MiXCR; each CDR3 protein has one entry. The table lists around 300,000 distinct CDR3 sequences, roughly an eighth of them singletons, with 34% in the top ten. The sample taken for sequencing was blood. The receptors stem from a woman in her thirties or forties with Graves' ophthalmopathy.

This chain links TRBV4-2 with TRBJ1-2, with 9 positions matching TRBD1. The germline CDR1 and CDR2 sequences are LGHNA and YNFKEQ. V shed 0 bases, J shed 5 bases, and the junction held 13 bases outside the gene matches. The CDR3 contains 18 residues. This CDR3 reads CASSQESVNTGGRYGYTF. DNA of the CDR3: TGTGCCAGCAGCCAAGAATCTGTTAATACAGGGGGCCGTTATGGCTACACCTTC.

Ten or more counts support this clonotype. The genes are TRBV2 and TRBJ1-1; TRBD1 is a possible D gene (5 bases). The CDR3 has 17 amino acids. The ends were cut back, 4 bases at V and 4 bases at J, with 22 bases in the middle. The germline gives CDR1 SNHLY, CDR2 FYNNEI. CDR3 nucleotide sequence: TGTGCCAGCAGTGGGGGGGACGGTTCCTACCACGGCACTGAAGCTTTCTTT. This translates into CASSGGDGSYHGTEAFF.

In this sample, this clonotype turned up many times. The J gene is TRBJ2-3, the V gene TRBV3-1; tentative D call: TRBD1 (5 bases). There are 15 residues in the CDR3. Germline V lookup: CDR1 LGHDT, CDR2 YNNKEL (reference sequence). V gave up 3 bases and J gave up 4 bases, with 14 bases separating them. For the CDR3, the DNA is TGTGCCAGCAGCCATACAGGCCGCGAAGCAGATACGCAGTATTTT. This codes for CASSHTGREADTQYF.

The chain uses TRBV18 and TRBJ1-4, with D possibly being TRBD1 (5 bases). The CDR3 covers 13 residues. Per germline, CDR1 KGHSH and CDR2 LQKENI. Between the trimmed V and J ends, which lost 8 bases and 3 bases, there was a span of 10 bases. The DNA for the CDR3 is TGTGCCAGCCGGGACGGTTCTAATGAAAAACTGTTTTTT. Amino acids: CASRDGSNEKLFF.

There are many counts of this clonotype. The chain uses TRBV20-1 and TRBJ2-5; weak D call: TRBD1 (5 bases). The CDR3 runs to 13 residues. CDR1 is DFQATT, CDR2 SNEGSKA, per germline (reference sequence). Trimming took 5 bases from V and 2 from J, leaving 12 bases between them. In DNA, the CDR3 is TGCAGTGCTTATTACGACAGTCAAGAGACCCAGTACTTC. It translates to CSAYYDSQETQYF.

The rearrangement joins TRBV2 to TRBJ1-2, with TRBD1 matching 7 bases. This CDR3 has 13 amino acids. V shed 5 bases, J shed 6 bases, and the junction held 6 bases outside the gene matches. Germline V gene sequence: CDR1 SNHLY, CDR2 FYNNEI. The CDR3 region is CASSRRDRDGYTF. The CDR3 DNA reads TGTGCCAGCAGTCGCCGGGACAGAGATGGCTACACCTTC.

At least ten counts were recorded for this clonotype. CDR3 residues: CASSLREWGLANTEAFF. CDR3 bases: TGTGCCAGCAGCTTACGGGAATGGGGCTTGGCGAACACTGAAGCTTTCTTT. The chain joins TRBV11-2 to TRBJ1-1, with D perhaps matching TRBD1 (5 bases). The CDR3 loop spans 17 amino acids. Trimming shortened V by 2 bases and J by 1 base, and 17 bases separated the two germline ends. Looked up from germline, CDR1 is SGHAT and CDR2 is FQNNGV.

This clonotype was seen at least ten times. The chain carries TRBV28 and TRBJ1-1, with D possibly being TRBD1 (5 bases). Germline lookup yields CDR1 MDHEN and CDR2 SYDVKM. CDR3 length: 15 residues. V was pared by 10 bases and J by 5 bases, with 23 bases between. In DNA, the CDR3 is TGTGCCACCCTCCAACCATCTTCAGGGAATACTGAAGCTTTCTTT. Its protein is CATLQPSSGNTEAFF.

As concerns this clonotype: With a much larger clone just one base away, this may be a read error. The J gene is TRBJ1-4, the V gene TRBV6-2 or TRBV6-3; D is possibly TRBD1 (6 bases). Germline CDR1 and CDR2: MNHEY and SVGEGT. This CDR3 is 16 amino acids long. The CDR3 bases are TGTCCCAGCAGTAAACCAGGACAGCGGATCGTGGAAAAACTGTTTTTT. Translated, it gives CPSSKPGQRIVEKLFF.

This clonotype has just a few counts. The chain joins TRBV3-1 to TRBJ2-1; tentative D call: TRBD1 (5 bases). The length of the CDR3 is 14 residues. Germline CDR1 LGHDT, CDR2 YNNKEL (reference sequence). V dropped 4 bases and J dropped 6 bases, with 13 bases sitting between them. CDR3 loop: CASSPNQGFNEQFF. CDR3 in DNA: TGTGCCAGCAGCCCGAACCAGGGTTTCAATGAGCAGTTCTTC.

The rearrangement joins TRBV5-6 to TRBJ2-2; 9 bases line up with TRBD2. Germline lookup yields CDR1 SGHDT and CDR2 YYEEEE. V lost 1 base, J lost 2 bases, and 9 bases stayed unmatched. CDR3 length: 18 residues. DNA of the CDR3: TGTGCCAGCAGCTTGATTAGCGGGGGCCGATATAACACCGGGGAGCTGTTTTTT. Its translation is CASSLISGGRYNTGELFF.

V is TRBV10-3 and J is TRBJ2-1; maybe TRBD2 (6 bases). The CDR3 consists of 16 residues. CDR1 is ENHRY and CDR2 is SYGVKD in the germline V gene. Deletions cut 2 bases from V and 7 bases from J, with 18 bases between. The CDR3 coding sequence is TGTGCCATCAGTGAGAGTGGGGGAGCTGGAGGGAATGAGCAGTTCTTC. This translates into CAISESGGAGGNEQFF.

Many counts were recorded for this clonotype. The J gene is TRBJ2-1, the V gene TRBV20-1, with 12 nucleotides matching TRBD2. The germline V gene encodes CDR1 DFQATT and CDR2 SNEGSKA (reference sequence). The CDR3 extends over 16 amino acids. After removal of 6 bases from V and 4 bases from J, the junction contained 10 bases not matched to a gene. This CDR3 is CSALRASGREYNEQFF. In DNA form, the CDR3 reads TGCAGTGCCCTCCGGGCTAGCGGGAGGGAATACAATGAGCAGTTCTTC.

The CDR3 DNA reads TGTGCCTGGAGAACGGCAGGTGAAGCTTTCTTT. This encodes CAWRTAGEAFF. This chain uses TRBV30 with TRBJ1-1, with D hard to call. CDR1 GTSNPN and CDR2 SVGIG come from the germline V gene (reference sequence). Deletions cut 3 bases from V and 7 bases from J, with 9 bases between. CDR3 length equals 11 residues.

This sequence joins TRBV10-3 and TRBJ2-2, with D unresolved. Trimming left V 6 bases short and J 4 bases short, with 15 bases between. CDR1 and CDR2 from the germline V gene are ENHRY and SYGVKD. The CDR3 runs 15 residues. CDR3 residues: CAIRGSDTTTGELFF. The CDR3 DNA follows: TGTGCCATCAGGGGTTCTGACACTACCACCGGGGAGCTGTTTTTT.

This clonotype was seen repeatedly, ten times or more. The chain carries TRBV6-1 and TRBJ2-7, with unresolved D. The CDR3 has 13 amino acids. The V end was cut by 7 bases, the J end by 0 bases, with 10 bases between. The germline V gene has CDR1 MNHNS and CDR2 SASEGT. The CDR3 loop is CASMTTPSYEQYF. For the CDR3, the DNA is TGTGCCAGCATGACGACTCCCTCCTACGAGCAGTACTTC.

Remarks on this clonotype: A much larger clone lies one base from this, so it may be a read error. The rearrangement links TRBV28 to TRBJ2-1; no reliable D call. The germline V gene encodes CDR1 MDHEN and CDR2 SYDVKM. The CDR3 contains 11 residues. The CDR3 loop is CTSSRYNEQFF. The DNA of the CDR3 is TGTACCAGCAGCCGATACAATGAGCAGTTCTTC.

The chain combines TRBV7-2 with TRBJ2-1; the match to TRBD2 covers 10 bases. This CDR3 contains 22 residues. V was pared by 6 bases and J by 8 bases, with 31 bases of the junction left unmatched. The V gene's germline CDR1 is SGHTA and CDR2 FQGNSA. The CDR3: CASRHRKLLGTTGTSAVDEQFF. The CDR3, as DNA: TGTGCCAGCAGACATCGGAAGCTCCTCGGGACAACCGGGACTAGCGCCGTGGATGAGCAGTTCTTC.

There are a few counts of this clonotype. A much larger clone lies one base from this, so it may be a read error. The gene calls are TRBV28 and TRBJ2-7, with TRBD2 identical over 11 bases. Losses at the gene ends were 0 bases for V and 0 bases for J; bases not matched to a gene: 10. Germline assignment: CDR1 MDHEN and CDR2 SYDVKM. This CDR3 comprises 19 residues. DNA of the CDR3: TGTGCCAGCAGTTTATGGCGGGGAGCGGGACTAGCGGCCTCCTACGAGCAGTACTTC. Translating it yields CASSLWRGAGLAASYEQYF.